This T cell receptor (beta chain) was identified during a study of OX40 agonist ivuxolimab in advanced cancers. Losses at the gene ends were 8 bases for V and 8 bases for J; bases not matched to a gene: 3. Germline loops: CDR1 MNHEY, CDR2 SVGAGI. The CDR3 covers 11 residues. Blood got drawn at baseline, again on cycle 4 day 1, and then on cycle 7 day 1. A remark on this clone: Its target is unknown.

Study findings and constraints: Expanded clones were, on average, more numerous among CD8+ T cells than CD4+. There was clonal expansion of CD4+ and CD8+ blood T cells by week 6 at 0.1 to 3.0 mg/kg.

Assay: immunoSEQ multiplex PCR; the TCRdb copy retains only in-frame clones and omits some. The repertoire holds tens of thousands of clones, with 79% as singletons. This rearrangement joins TRBV6-5 to TRBJ1-2; 9 bases agree with TRBD1. The material sequenced was CD4+ or CD8+ T cells sorted from blood, taken in a trial of the OX40 agonist ivuxolimab. The source is an adult with an advanced solid tumor such as melanoma, head and neck, liver or kidney cancer. The CDR3 is CASLQGAGYTF. For the CDR3, the DNA is TGTGCCAGCCTACAGGGGGCAGGCTACACCTTC.